The clone carrying this T cell receptor (beta chain) was detected a few times. Its target is not known. The sample originates from a study of beta chain features in type 1 diabetes. Background on the study: Age, gender and cell yields were similar between patients and healthy donors. Points from the study as a whole: Unsettled here was the matter of whether HLA type influences TCRB rearrangement.

V was shortened by 2 bases and J by 1 base, with 12 bases between the two germline ends. The CDR3 covers 15 residues. Looked up from germline, CDR1 is SGHTA and CDR2 is FQGTGA. Expressed TCRB transcripts were sequenced because the entire RNA isolate underwent reverse transcription. The method was immunoSEQ multiplex PCR; TCRdb's version includes in-frame clones alone and lacks a portion of them. Of about 160,000 clones listed, roughly 8.1% are singletons. The specimen sequenced was central memory CD4+ T cells from blood. The J gene is TRBJ2-7, the V gene TRBV7-3; D might be TRBD2 (5 bases). This TCR was recovered from a man between 18 and 29 years old in good health. The CDR3 region has the DNA TGTGCCAGCAGCTTAGGTCTTAGCGAGTCCTACGAGCAGTACTTC. This sequence encodes CASSLGLSESYEQYF.